This passage covers 24 T cell receptor beta chains from one sample sequenced in a study of CD8 T cells in Susac syndrome. The authors reverse transcribed about 0.5 to 1 ug RNA with random hexamers. MiXCR, run by TCRdb on the immunoSEQ multiplex PCR reads, gives a single entry per CDR3 protein. The sample has more than 100,000 distinct CDR3 sequences, around 75% seen once. Material for sequencing was CD8+ T cells from PBMCs. Receptor source: a human donor with multiple sclerosis.

The chain employs TRBV19 and TRBJ2-3; D not resolved. V shed 3 bases and J shed 0 bases, with 13 bases lying between them. This CDR3 region has 16 residues. The germline gives CDR1 LNHDA, CDR2 SQIVND (reference sequence). The CDR3 spells CASSMYGPHSTDTQYF. The CDR3 DNA follows: TGTGCCAGTAGTATGTACGGGCCCCATAGCACAGATACGCAGTATTTT.

V is TRBV27 and J is TRBJ1-5, with 9 positions matching TRBD1. The V segment lost 8 bases and the J segment 10 bases; nucleotides outside the gene matches: 12. Per the germline V gene, CDR1 is MNHEY and CDR2 is SMNVEV (reference sequence). The CDR3 is 14 amino acids. CDR3 nucleotides: TGTGCCAGCGCTTCGGGACAGGGTCCCCGACCCCAGCATTTT. Residues: CASASGQGPRPQHF.

The chain is built from TRBV19 and TRBJ2-1; no firm D call. Germline CDR1 LNHDA, CDR2 SQIVND (reference sequence). Trimming left V 3 bases short and J 10 bases short, with 13 bases between. The length of the CDR3 is 13 residues. The CDR3 region is CASSMTPGAEQFF. DNA of the CDR3: TGTGCCAGTAGTATGACCCCAGGAGCAGAGCAGTTCTTC. Looking up the rest from reference TRBV19 and TRBJ2-1 gives the full variable domain: DGGITQSPKYLFRKEGQNVTLSCEQNLNHDAMYWYRQDPGQGLRLIYYSQIVNDFQKGDIAEGYSVSREKKESFPLTVTSAQKNPTAFYLCASSMTPGAEQFFGPGTRLTVL.

The chain joins TRBV27 to TRBJ1-1; weak D call: TRBD1 (6 bases). Looked up from germline, CDR1 is MNHEY and CDR2 is SMNVEV (reference sequence). This CDR3 region has 14 residues. With 3 bases removed from V and 1 base from J, the gap between germline ends came to 9 bases. The CDR3, as DNA: TGTGCCAGCAGTTTCAGACAGGCGAACACTGAAGCTTTCTTT. Its translation: CASSFRQANTEAFF.

This chain uses TRBV19 with TRBJ2-1; 8 bases are shared with TRBD1. The CDR3 runs to 15 residues. The V and J ends lost 8 bases and 7 bases, in that order; junction bases with no gene match: 13. Germline-derived CDR1 and CDR2 are LNHDA and SQIVND (reference sequence). The CDR3 region has the DNA TGTGCCAGTTACCCGACAGGGGCTCCCCTTAATGAGCAGTTCTTC. Its translation is CASYPTGAPLNEQFF.

This clonotype was seen only once. This rearrangement joins TRBV6-4 to TRBJ1-1; D remains ambiguous. The CDR3 runs 13 residues. With 3 bases removed from V and 5 bases from J, the gap between germline ends came to 10 bases. Per the germline V gene, CDR1 is MRHNA and CDR2 is SNTAGT. The CDR3 nucleotides are TGTGCCAGCAGTGAGTCAGTCGGTACTGAAGCTTTCTTT. Encoded protein: CASSESVGTEAFF.

CDR3 amino acids: CASSPEPDAVYFTDTQYF. The DNA of the CDR3 is TGTGCCAGCAGCCCAGAGCCCGACGCCGTATACTTCACAGATACGCAGTATTTT. The V call is TRBV7-3, the J call TRBJ2-3, with D hard to call. With 5 bases removed from V and 2 bases from J, the gap between germline ends came to 23 bases. This CDR3 region has 18 residues. The germline CDR1 and CDR2 sequences are SGHTA and FQGTGA.

The V gene is TRBV11-3, the J gene TRBJ2-1, with 7 bases identical to TRBD2. Trimming took 5 bases from V and 0 from J; bases not matched to a gene: 13. The CDR3 covers 18 residues. Germline CDR1 SGHNT, CDR2 YENEEA. In DNA, the CDR3 is TGTGCCAGCAGCACCACAGGCGGGAGAGCAATCTCCTACAATGAGCAGTTCTTC. Amino acids: CASSTTGGRAISYNEQFF.

This chain connects TRBV7-6 to TRBJ2-1, with D unclear. Germline lookup yields CDR1 SGHVS and CDR2 FNYEAQ. There are 13 residues in the CDR3. V lost 5 bases and J lost 8, with 13 bases in between. DNA for the CDR3: TGTGCCAGCAGCGAAAGGACCGGCGATGAGCAGTTCTTC. Translated: CASSERTGDEQFF.

The chain employs TRBV29-1 and TRBJ2-5, with 12 bases identical to TRBD1. CDR1 and CDR2 (germline): SQVTM, ANQGSEA. V lost 4 bases to trimming and J lost 5 bases; unmatched junction nucleotides: 5. CDR3 length: 14 residues. The CDR3 here is CSVAGTGGFETQYF. The CDR3 coding sequence is TGCAGCGTTGCCGGGACAGGGGGCTTTGAGACCCAGTACTTC.

The chain has TRBV2 and TRBJ2-2; D unclear. Looked up from germline, CDR1 is SNHLY and CDR2 is FYNNEI. This CDR3 spans 18 amino acids. Trimming took off 1 base at V and 2 bases at J, with 17 bases between the two ends. CDR3 residues: CASSEVRGRLTNTGELFF. For the CDR3, the DNA is TGTGCCAGCAGTGAAGTTAGAGGCCGATTAACTAACACCGGGGAGCTGTTTTTT.

The CDR3 DNA sequence: TGTGCCAGCAGTTACGAAGTAGCGGGAGAGCTACAGTATTTT. Amino acid sequence: CASSYEVAGELQYF. This chain joins TRBV6-5 and TRBJ2-3, with 9 bases fitting TRBD2. Per germline, CDR1 MNHEY and CDR2 SVGAGI. V lost 2 bases and J lost 12; bases outside the gene matches: 9. The CDR3 is 14 residues long.

The J gene is TRBJ2-5, the V gene TRBV6-2 or TRBV6-3; 7 nucleotides align to TRBD2. The CDR3 consists of 17 residues. Germline CDR1 is MNHEY and CDR2 is SVGEGT. V trimming: 2 bases; J trimming: 4 bases; junction bases outside the gene matches: 13. The CDR3, as DNA: TGTGCCAGCAGTTACGGGGTGAGAGGGAGGGCCCGAGAGACCCAGTACTTC. Its translation: CASSYGVRGRARETQYF.

The V and J genes are TRBV20-1 and TRBJ1-5, with 9 bases identical to TRBD1. Losses at the gene ends were 0 bases for V and 6 bases for J; bases not matched to a gene: 3. The V gene's germline CDR1 is DFQATT and CDR2 SNEGSKA (reference sequence). The CDR3 consists of 14 residues. As DNA, the CDR3 is TGCAGTGCTAGAGATGGACAGGGGCGTCAGCCCCAGCATTTT. The encoded protein is CSARDGQGRQPQHF.

The chain links TRBV24-1 to TRBJ2-3; D tentatively fits TRBD1 or TRBD2 (5 bases each). Germline V gene data show CDR1 as KGHDR and CDR2 as SFDVKD. The CDR3 loop spans 15 amino acids. Deletions cut 1 base from V and 4 bases from J, with 11 bases between. The CDR3 loop is CATSDLSQEADTQYF. The CDR3 DNA sequence: TGTGCCACCAGTGATTTATCACAGGAGGCAGATACGCAGTATTTT.

V and J are TRBV7-9 and TRBJ1-1; no clear D gene. The germline V and J ends were trimmed by 5 bases and 4 bases, with 14 bases remaining between them. Looked up from germline, CDR1 is SEHNR and CDR2 is FQNEAQ (reference sequence). The CDR3 has 14 residues. The CDR3 DNA reads as TGTGCCAGCAGCCCTCCCGAGCCCGCCACTGAAGCTTTCTTT. Amino acids: CASSPPEPATEAFF.

This clonotype was seen only once. The rearrangement uses TRBV24-1 and TRBJ2-2; 8 bases map to TRBD2. Germline V gives CDR1 KGHDR, CDR2 SFDVKD. V dropped 1 base and J dropped 4; count of bases not matched to a gene: 4. The CDR3 consists of 16 residues. CDR3 amino acids: CATSDFVAGPTGELFF. CDR3 nucleotide sequence: TGTGCCACCAGTGATTTCGTAGCGGGACCCACCGGGGAGCTGTTTTTT.

V and J are TRBV29-1 and TRBJ1-6, with a weak D call TRBD1 (6 bases). This CDR3 is built from 17 residues. V was trimmed by 4 bases and J by 7 bases, leaving 23 bases between them. The V gene's germline CDR1 is SQVTM and CDR2 ANQGSEA. The CDR3 spells CSVGEPRTTTGNSPLHF. CDR3 nucleotide sequence: TGCAGCGTTGGGGAGCCCAGGACCACAACAGGGAATTCACCCCTCCACTTT. Based on the CDR3 plus reference TRBV29-1 and TRBJ1-6, the full variable domain is SAVISQKPSRDICQRGTSLTIQCQVDSQVTMMFWYRQQPGQSLTLIATANQGSEATYESGFVIDKFPISRPNLTFSTLTVSNMSPEDSSIYLCSVGEPRTTTGNSPLHFGNGTRLTVT.

This clonotype was detected once. This chain joins TRBV19 and TRBJ2-1; the D is unclear. V lost 1 base, J lost 3 bases, and 7 bases lay in between. The CDR3 loop spans 14 amino acids. Germline V lookup: CDR1 LNHDA, CDR2 SQIVND (reference sequence). Here the CDR3 DNA reads TGTGCCAGTAGTATAGGTCCCGACTACAATGAGCAGTTCTTC. Translation: CASSIGPDYNEQFF.

This clonotype was detected only once. This chain uses TRBV20-1 with TRBJ2-1; D is possibly TRBD2 (6 bases). Trimming left V 6 bases short and J 0 bases short, with 9 bases between. This CDR3 is built from 13 residues. Germline V lookup: CDR1 DFQATT, CDR2 SNEGSKA (reference sequence). CDR3 nucleotide sequence: TGCAGTGCGCTGGGGGGCTCCTACAATGAGCAGTTCTTC. It yields the protein CSALGGSYNEQFF.

The J gene is TRBJ1-2, the V gene TRBV29-1, with a possible D match to TRBD1 (5 bases). The CDR3 runs to 13 residues. CDR1 SQVTM and CDR2 ANQGSEA come from the germline V gene. The V gene lost 6 bases and the J gene lost 6 bases, with 17 bases spanning the gap. The DNA of the CDR3 is TGCAGCGTCATAACCGGGGGTTCGGATGGCTACACCTTC. It codes for CSVITGGSDGYTF. Using reference TRBV29-1 and TRBJ1-2 for the parts outside the CDR3, the full variable domain is SAVISQKPSRDICQRGTSLTIQCQVDSQVTMMFWYRQQPGQSLTLIATANQGSEATYESGFVIDKFPISRPNLTFSTLTVSNMSPEDSSIYLCSVITGGSDGYTFGSGTRLTVV.

The J gene is TRBJ2-7, the V gene TRBV7-8, with TRBD1 identical over 8 bases. CDR1 and CDR2 (germline): SGHVS, FQNEAQ. CDR3 length: 14 residues. V lost 4 bases and J lost 3; bases outside the gene matches: 5. The CDR3 spells CASSYWDRFYEQYF. CDR3 in DNA: TGTGCCAGCAGCTACTGGGACAGGTTCTACGAGCAGTACTTC.

This chain uses TRBV15 with TRBJ1-5; the D gene is possibly TRBD1 (6 bases). From germline, CDR1 is LNHNV and CDR2 YYDKDF (reference sequence). This CDR3 has 14 residues. Trimming removed 4 bases at V and 2 bases at J, with 9 bases between. The CDR3 sequence is CATSKGGGNQPQHF. CDR3 DNA: TGTGCCACCAGCAAGGGGGGCGGCAATCAGCCCCAGCATTTT.

The V gene is TRBV11-3, the J gene TRBJ1-1, with D uncertain. This CDR3 is 14 amino acids long. In germline, CDR1 is SGHNT, CDR2 YENEEA. Trimming removed 1 base at V and 9 bases at J, with 15 bases between. CDR3 sequence: CASSLVLGSIQAFF. CDR3 in DNA: TGTGCCAGCAGCTTAGTACTGGGATCCATTCAAGCTTTCTTT.